This T cell receptor beta chain was found in a study of radiation and T cells in renal cell carcinoma. The method was immunoSEQ multiplex PCR; TCRdb's version includes in-frame clones alone and lacks a portion of them. The data show 100,000 to 150,000 clones, around 80% seen once. The germline V gene encodes CDR1 SEHNR and CDR2 FQNEAQ (reference sequence). The CDR3 has 13 residues. V was shortened by 5 bases and J by 7 bases, with 15 bases between the two germline ends. Time point noted: blood 2 weeks post-SBRT. Treatment in this sample: 15 Gy SBRT to primary tumor, nephrectomy 4 weeks later. The input for sequencing was blood, taken from a patient whose treatment included radiotherapy and nephrectomy. The chain employs TRBV7-9 and TRBJ2-7, with D tentatively TRBD1 or TRBD2 (7 bases each). This receptor was identified in a man aged 45-60 years with renal cell carcinoma. CDR3 in amino acids: CASSAYRGGEQYF. CDR3 coding DNA: TGTGCCAGCAGCGCATACAGGGGAGGGGAGCAGTACTTC.